These 32 T cell receptor beta chains share one sample of origin, sequenced in a study of beta chain features in type 1 diabetes (dated by TCRdb to 2017 to 2018). Library preparation employed the immunoSEQ multiplex PCR assay. The entire amount of isolated RNA was reverse transcribed using the High Capacity cDNA Reverse Transcription Kit, so the sequenced TCRB transcripts were expressed ones. The source is immuneACCESS, and TCRdb retained only in-frame sequences with V and J called. Part of the clones is not carried over; for the studies checked, unresolved V genes explain less than half of this, and the remainder is unexplained. This sample has about 140,000 clones in its table, and approximately 9.8% of those were observed once. Of the sample, almost 0.65% falls within the top ten clones. The material sequenced was central memory CD4+ T cells from blood. The origin of the receptors is a woman in her thirties or forties in good health.

This clone was detected only a few times. The chain joins TRBV19 to TRBJ2-7, with D perhaps matching TRBD1 (6 bases). The CDR3 has 13 residues. V lost 3 bases and J lost 3, with 9 bases in between. CDR1 is LNHDA, CDR2 SQIVND, per germline (reference sequence). CDR3: CASSMNRDYEQYF. CDR3 in DNA: TGTGCCAGTAGTATGAACAGGGACTACGAGCAGTACTTC.

The V gene is TRBV19, the J gene TRBJ1-5, with 9 bases fitting TRBD1. The CDR3 runs 16 residues. Germline loops: CDR1 LNHDA, CDR2 SQIVND (reference sequence). Germline trimming cut 6 bases from V and 2 bases from J; bases unmatched to any gene: 8. CDR3 sequence reads: CASRAWGQGGNQPQHF. DNA of the CDR3: TGTGCCAGTAGGGCGTGGGGACAGGGCGGCAATCAGCCCCAGCATTTT.

The sample holds a few counts of this clone. The gene calls are TRBV9 and TRBJ2-3, with 11 bases that match TRBD2. Germline CDR1 SGDLS, CDR2 YYNGEE. This CDR3 comprises 16 residues. With V trimmed by 3 bases and J by 2 bases, 5 bases remained unmatched. For the CDR3, the DNA is TGTGCCAGCAGCGGTAGCGGGGGGGACTTCACAGATACGCAGTATTTT. Translated, it gives CASSGSGGDFTDTQYF.

The V gene is TRBV19, the J gene TRBJ1-2; maybe TRBD1 (5 bases). Trimming left V 5 bases short and J 8 bases short, with 15 bases between. From germline, CDR1 is LNHDA and CDR2 SQIVND (reference sequence). This CDR3 comprises 13 residues. Here the CDR3 DNA reads TGTGCCAGTAGTCCCAGAGCGGGGGACGGCTACACCTTC. This translates into CASSPRAGDGYTF.

Many counts were recorded for this clone. The rearrangement uses TRBV23-1 and TRBJ1-3; the D gene is possibly TRBD1 (5 bases). TRBV23-1 is annotated as an ORF whose role is uncertain. The CDR3 runs 16 residues. Deletions cut 5 bases from V and 0 bases from J, with 14 bases between. CDR3 sequence: CASSSRTQSSGNTIYF. CDR3 sequence (DNA): TGCGCCAGCAGTTCACGGACACAGAGCTCTGGAAACACCATATATTTT.

The V and J genes are TRBV29-1 and TRBJ1-3; D might be TRBD1 (6 bases). The germline gives CDR1 SQVTM, CDR2 ANQGSEA. This CDR3 is 14 amino acids long. The germline V and J ends were trimmed by 6 bases and 0 bases, with 12 bases remaining between them. The CDR3 reads CSVRDTSSGNTIYF. The CDR3 bases are TGCAGCGTACGGGACACTAGCTCTGGAAACACCATATATTTT.

This clone was counted only a few times. J is TRBJ1-5 and V is TRBV7-8, with TRBD1 matching 7 bases. J was trimmed by 0 bases and V by 1 base; bases with no gene match: 3. The germline gives CDR1 SGHVS, CDR2 FQNEAQ. The CDR3 is made up of 16 amino acids. The CDR3 loop is CASSLGQGYSNQPQHF. Here the CDR3 DNA reads TGTGCCAGCAGCTTAGGACAGGGATATAGCAATCAGCCCCAGCATTTT.

The chain joins TRBV7-2 to TRBJ2-1; 15 bases match TRBD2. With V trimmed by 5 bases and J by 12 bases, 11 bases remained unmatched. CDR3 length: 16 amino acids. Germline V gives CDR1 SGHTA, CDR2 FQGNSA. The CDR3 here is CASSPGTSGGTRGQFF. The DNA for the CDR3 is TGTGCCAGCAGCCCCGGGACTAGCGGGGGGACCAGGGGGCAGTTCTTC.

This clone was detected ten times or more. The chain combines TRBV6-5 with TRBJ2-7, with TRBD1 matching over 7 bases. The CDR3 length is 15 residues. CDR1 and CDR2 from the germline V gene are MNHEY and SVGAGI. V lost 6 bases and J lost 1; bases outside the gene matches: 9. The CDR3 DNA follows: TGTGCCAGCAGAGGGGACAGCGTAAGGTCCTACGAGCAGTACTTC. This encodes CASRGDSVRSYEQYF.

This clone came up a few times. The J gene is TRBJ1-2, the V gene TRBV25-1, with no clear D. The CDR3 spans 16 residues. The germline CDR1 and CDR2 sequences are MGHDK and SYGVNS. V was trimmed by 3 bases and J by 3 bases, leaving 17 bases between them. CDR3 nucleotide sequence: TGTGCCAGCAGTGAGCCCTCTGGCAGGTCGGACTATGGCTACACCTTC. It yields the protein CASSEPSGRSDYGYTF.

This clone showed up many times. The CDR3 nucleotides read TGCAGCGTGAGCGACAGGGGATATGGCTACACCTTC. Amino acid sequence: CSVSDRGYGYTF. The V gene is TRBV29-1, the J gene TRBJ1-2; TRBD1 aligns across 8 bases. The CDR3 runs 12 residues. Germline CDR1 and CDR2: SQVTM and ANQGSEA. Losses at the gene ends were 6 bases for V and 5 bases for J; bases not matched to a gene: 5. The full variable domain, rest sourced from reference TRBV29-1 and TRBJ1-2, is SAVISQKPSRDICQRGTSLTIQCQVDSQVTMMFWYRQQPGQSLTLIATANQGSEATYESGFVIDKFPISRPNLTFSTLTVSNMSPEDSSIYLCSVSDRGYGYTFGSGTRLTVV.

Ten or more counts support this clone. This chain uses TRBV4-2 with TRBJ1-5; 7 bases are shared with TRBD1. CDR1 is LGHNA and CDR2 is YNFKEQ in the germline V gene. The length of the CDR3 is 16 residues. The J segment lost 4 bases and the V segment lost 2 bases, leaving 8 bases of the junction unmatched. The CDR3 loop is CASSQKRDSPNQPQHF. As DNA, the CDR3 is TGTGCCAGCAGCCAAAAGAGGGACAGCCCGAATCAGCCCCAGCATTTT.

J is TRBJ2-5 and V is TRBV6-5, with D possibly TRBD1 on 5 matching bases. Germline CDR1 and CDR2: MNHEY and SVGAGI. The CDR3 is 13 residues long. Trimming took off 6 bases at V and 3 bases at J, with 11 bases between the two ends. The CDR3 loop reads CASRLTAKETQYF. CDR3 DNA sequence: TGTGCCAGCAGACTGACAGCTAAAGAGACCCAGTACTTC.

This clone was seen more than once but under ten times. The genes are TRBV28 and TRBJ1-5; TRBD1 matches at 11 bases. The CDR3 is 15 residues long. Per the germline V gene, CDR1 is MDHEN and CDR2 is SYDVKM. J lost 5 bases, V lost 2 bases, and 2 bases had no gene match. CDR3 sequence (DNA): TGTGCCAGCAGTTTAGGGGGACAGGGGGATCAGCCCCAGCATTTT. This translates into CASSLGGQGDQPQHF.

This clone was observed a handful of times. This rearrangement joins TRBV6-5 to TRBJ2-7; D is uncertain. Germline V lookup: CDR1 MNHEY, CDR2 SVGAGI. CDR3 length: 14 residues. V was shortened by 5 bases and J by 0 bases, with 11 bases between the two germline ends. The CDR3 DNA follows: TGTGCCAGCAGTAATCCGATTAGCTCCTACGAGCAGTACTTC. It encodes CASSNPISSYEQYF.

J is TRBJ2-5 and V is TRBV11-2; 9 nucleotides agree with TRBD2. The CDR3 has 19 amino acids. CDR1 is SGHAT and CDR2 is FQNNGV in the germline V gene. Unmatched junction bases numbered 21, after V lost 5 bases and J lost 5 bases. The CDR3 bases are TGTGCCAGCAGCCGAAACCTCAGGAGGAGCGGGGGGAGGATCGAGACCCAGTACTTC. Protein product: CASSRNLRRSGGRIETQYF.

This clone occurred a few times. The chain links TRBV4-2 to TRBJ2-1; TRBD2 matches 10 bases. V gave up 4 bases and J gave up 4 bases; unmatched junction bases: 10. The CDR3 sequence is 17 residues long. CDR1 and CDR2 (germline): LGHNA, YNFKEQ. DNA for the CDR3: TGTGCCAGCAGCCGGACATTAGCGGGGGGACAGTACAATGAGCAGTTCTTC. This translates into CASSRTLAGGQYNEQFF.

This clone was seen more than once but under ten times. The rearrangement links TRBV2 to TRBJ1-1, with D maybe TRBD1 (6 bases). The CDR3 covers 13 residues. With 11 bases removed from V and 5 bases from J, the gap between germline ends came to 18 bases. Germline V gene sequence: CDR1 SNHLY, CDR2 FYNNEI. The CDR3 DNA is TGTGCCCGCTTACAGGGAAGGAGTACTGAAGCTTTCTTT. Translating gives CARLQGRSTEAFF. Using reference TRBV2 and TRBJ1-1 for the parts outside the CDR3, the full variable domain is EPEVTQTPSHQVTQMGQEVILRCVPISNHLYFYWYRQILGQKVEFLVSFYNNEISEKSEIFDDQFSVERPDGSNFTLKIRSTKLEDSAMYFCARLQGRSTEAFFGQGTRLTVV.

The rearrangement uses TRBV5-1 and TRBJ2-1, with D tentatively TRBD1 (5 bases). Trimming stripped 4 bases from V and 8 bases from J, with 22 bases between. This CDR3 has 16 amino acids. Germline loops: CDR1 SGHRS, CDR2 YFSETQ. In DNA form, the CDR3 reads TGCGCCAGCAGCCTTCAGGGTGGGGCACAAAATGATGAGCAGTTCTTC. It is translated as CASSLQGGAQNDEQFF.

The CDR3: CASGENYGYTF. In DNA, the CDR3 is TGCGCCAGCGGAGAGAACTATGGCTACACCTTC. The J gene is TRBJ1-2, the V gene TRBV5-1, with unresolved D. The germline V gene has CDR1 SGHRS and CDR2 YFSETQ. The V and J ends lost 7 bases and 2 bases respectively, with 6 bases between them. The CDR3 covers 11 residues.

The table lists this clone with many counts. The chain has TRBV10-3 and TRBJ2-5; perhaps TRBD2 as D (5 bases). The CDR3 sequence is 14 residues long. The V gene lost 6 bases and the J gene lost 4 bases, with 15 bases spanning the gap. Germline loops: CDR1 ENHRY, CDR2 SYGVKD. The CDR3 nucleotides are TGTGCCATCAGCCCCAGAGAGGCGGGAGAGACCCAGTACTTC. Its protein product is CAISPREAGETQYF.

The table lists this clone with a few counts. The chain employs TRBV29-1 and TRBJ1-2, with D perhaps matching TRBD1 (6 bases). The CDR3 runs 13 residues. Germline CDR1 reads SQVTM; CDR2 reads ANQGSEA. Trimming took off 7 bases at V and 3 bases at J, with 15 bases between the two ends. This chain's CDR3 is CSASRQGYYGYTF. The CDR3 DNA follows: TGCAGCGCCTCCCGGCAGGGGTACTATGGCTACACCTTC.

The chain is built from TRBV9 and TRBJ1-1; D remains ambiguous. Germline lookup yields CDR1 SGDLS and CDR2 YYNGEE. The V end lost 3 bases, the J end lost 1 base, and 10 bases lay between the germline ends. There are 14 residues in the CDR3. The DNA of the CDR3 is TGTGCCAGCAGCGCCCAGGCGGGGAACACTGAAGCTTTCTTT. Amino acid sequence: CASSAQAGNTEAFF.

The genes are TRBV13 and TRBJ1-2; 10 bases agree with TRBD1. J was trimmed by 4 bases and V by 5 bases; bases with no gene match: 4. The CDR3 contains 14 residues. Germline assignment: CDR1 PRHDT and CDR2 FYEKMQ (reference sequence). Written as DNA, the CDR3 is TGTGCCAGCAGCCCGGGACAGGGGCCCTATGGCTACACCTTC. The encoded protein is CASSPGQGPYGYTF.

This clone was counted between two and nine times. The gene calls are TRBV14 and TRBJ2-3, with a weak D call TRBD1 (6 bases). There are 14 residues in the CDR3. CDR1 is SGHDN, CDR2 FVKESK, per germline. Trimming left V 8 bases short and J 1 base short, with 13 bases between. CDR3 nucleotide sequence: TGTGCCAGCCTCCGGGGACAACGCACAGATACGCAGTATTTT. It encodes CASLRGQRTDTQYF.

In its sample, this clone was seen a few times. CDR3 sequence (DNA): TGTGCCAGCAGCTCCATAGCGGGGGGGCTCCCCGGGGAGCTGTTTTTT. It is translated as CASSSIAGGLPGELFF. This chain links TRBV7-2 with TRBJ2-2; 11 bases are shared with TRBD2. This CDR3 contains 16 residues. Per the germline V gene, CDR1 is SGHTA and CDR2 is FQGNSA. Unmatched junction bases numbered 7, after V lost 4 bases and J lost 6 bases.

Judged by abundance, this clone is medium-sized (0.01 to 0.1%). CDR3 DNA: TGTGCCAGCAGGAGCCAGCGGGGGTACGGTGAGCAGTTCTTC. Its translation: CASRSQRGYGEQFF. The chain couples TRBV2 to TRBJ2-1; 8 bases are shared with TRBD2. J lost 9 bases, V lost 6 bases, and 10 bases had no gene match. The CDR3 runs to 14 residues. The V gene's germline CDR1 is SNHLY and CDR2 FYNNEI.

This clone has more than one count but fewer than ten. The chain recombines TRBV15 with TRBJ2-2; TRBD1 matches at 7 bases. CDR1 is LNHNV, CDR2 YYDKDF, per germline (reference sequence). This CDR3 comprises 15 residues. The ends lost 11 bases at V and 3 bases at J; junction bases unmatched: 12. The CDR3 reads CAASTGRLDTGELFF. The DNA for the CDR3 is TGTGCCGCCTCGACAGGGCGGCTCGACACCGGGGAGCTGTTTTTT.

In this sample, this clone turned up a few times. The chain recombines TRBV19 with TRBJ2-1, with 7 nucleotides matching TRBD1. There are 17 residues in the CDR3. Trimming cost V 1 base and J 0 bases; bases outside gene matches: 6. CDR1 is LNHDA, CDR2 SQIVND, per germline (reference sequence). CDR3 bases: TGTGCCAGTAGTATAGCACTTGGGGACAGCTCCTACAATGAGCAGTTCTTC. Translation: CASSIALGDSSYNEQFF.

This clone came up a few times. V gene TRBV27 combines with J gene TRBJ1-1; 8 bases line up with TRBD1. This CDR3 spans 14 amino acids. The germline CDR1 and CDR2 sequences are MNHEY and SMNVEV (reference sequence). With V trimmed by 6 bases and J by 0 bases, 3 bases remained unmatched. The CDR3 loop reads CASRDREMNTEAFF. The CDR3 DNA sequence: TGTGCCAGCAGGGACAGGGAAATGAACACTGAAGCTTTCTTT.

The chain joins TRBV10-2 to TRBJ2-5; 7 nucleotides agree with TRBD2. The trim removed 1 base at V and 2 bases at J, leaving 13 bases unmatched. This CDR3 comprises 18 residues. Germline-derived CDR1 and CDR2 are WSHSY and SAAADI. DNA of the CDR3: TGCGCCAGCAGTGAGTTAAGGGGAGGGCGATTCCTACAAGAGACCCAGTACTTC. Protein sequence: CASSELRGGRFLQETQYF.

The chain is built from TRBV2 and TRBJ1-2, with 8 bases lining up with TRBD1. J lost 8 bases, V lost 9 bases, and 11 bases had no gene match. This CDR3 region has 13 residues. In germline, CDR1 is SNHLY, CDR2 FYNNEI. CDR3 coding DNA: TGTGCCAGTCGAGAGGACAGGGCAGGCGGCTACACCTTC. Amino acid sequence: CASREDRAGGYTF.